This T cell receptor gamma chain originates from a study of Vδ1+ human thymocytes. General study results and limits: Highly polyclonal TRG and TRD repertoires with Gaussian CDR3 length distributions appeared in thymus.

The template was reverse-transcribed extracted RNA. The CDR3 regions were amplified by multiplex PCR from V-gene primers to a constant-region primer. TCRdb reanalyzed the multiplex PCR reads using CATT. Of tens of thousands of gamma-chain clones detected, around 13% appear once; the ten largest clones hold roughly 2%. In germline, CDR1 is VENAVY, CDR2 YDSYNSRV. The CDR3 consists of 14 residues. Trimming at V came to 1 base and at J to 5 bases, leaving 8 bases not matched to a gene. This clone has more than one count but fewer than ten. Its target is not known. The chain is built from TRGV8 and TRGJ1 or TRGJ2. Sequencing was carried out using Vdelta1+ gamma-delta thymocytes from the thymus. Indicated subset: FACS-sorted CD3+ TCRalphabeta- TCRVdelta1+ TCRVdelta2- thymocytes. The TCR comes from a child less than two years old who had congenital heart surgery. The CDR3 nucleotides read TGTGCCACCTGGGATAGTCCCGAGCATTATAAGAAACTCTTT. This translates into CATWDSPEHYKKLF.